The 19 T cell receptor beta chains listed next were all sequenced from one sample in a study of blood T cells in healthy people across ages. The authors ran a second PCR of 7 to 11 cycles using a sample-barcoded 5' primer and a J-beta primer mix. TCRdb passed the 5' RACE reads through MiXCR, listing each CDR3 protein once. The sample has approximately 690,000 distinct CDR3 sequences; 40% to 50% are singletons. Sequencing used blood. The receptors were sampled from a man at least 80 years old in good health.

A remark on this clonotype: The junction departs from the called germline gene at one end, perhaps through a read error. The chain combines TRBV3-1 with TRBJ2-2, with TRBD2 matching over 10 bases. The CDR3 runs to 15 residues. Germline assignment: CDR1 LGHDT and CDR2 YNNKEL (reference sequence). DNA for the CDR3: TGTGCCGGCAGCCTAGGACTAGCGGAAACCGGGGAGCTGTTTTTT. Encoded protein: CAGSLGLAETGELFF.

This clonotype was seen only a few times. The chain carries TRBV29-1 and TRBJ2-7, with 8 bases that match TRBD1. V dropped 4 bases and J dropped 7; count of bases not matched to a gene: 15. Germline-derived CDR1 and CDR2 are SQVTM and ANQGSEA. This CDR3 spans 15 amino acids. This CDR3 reads CSVGLRTGQRNEQYF. In DNA, the CDR3 is TGCAGCGTTGGCCTCCGGACAGGGCAAAGAAATGAGCAGTACTTC.

V gene TRBV6-1 combines with J gene TRBJ2-6; 9 nucleotides line up with TRBD2. Germline V gene lookup returns CDR1 MNHNS and CDR2 SASEGT. The CDR3 has 19 amino acids. V shed 5 bases, J shed 0 bases, and the junction held 11 bases outside the gene matches. As DNA, the CDR3 is TGTGCCAGCAGTCCCCGAGGGGGTAGCGGGAGCTCTGGGGCCAACGTCCTGACTTTC. It specifies CASSPRGGSGSSGANVLTF.

The chain links TRBV12-3 or TRBV12-4 to TRBJ2-1, with 11 bases lining up with TRBD2. V trimming: 5 bases; J trimming: 3 bases; junction bases outside the gene matches: 15. The CDR3 covers 19 residues. Here the CDR3 DNA reads TGTGCCAGCAGTCCCCCCCCTACTAGCGGGAGAACTGGCTACAATGAGCAGTTCTTC. This gives the protein CASSPPPTSGRTGYNEQFF.

This clonotype was recorded once. The genes are TRBV7-2 and TRBJ2-1; 7 nucleotides align to TRBD2. CDR3 length equals 14 residues. J gave up 13 bases and V 5 bases, and 14 bases lay outside the gene matches. CDR1 SGHTA and CDR2 FQGNSA come from the germline V gene. Written as DNA, the CDR3 is TGTGCCAGCAGCCCCGGGGGGTCAAGAGAGACCCAGTTCTTC. Translated: CASSPGGSRETQFF.

The genes are TRBV7-2 and TRBJ2-7; TRBD2 is a possible D gene (5 bases). TRBJ2-5 explains the end of the DNA better; the J call may be wrong. The germline gives CDR1 SGHTA, CDR2 FQGNSA. The CDR3 is 14 residues long. Here the CDR3 reads CASSPNQGRETQYF. The CDR3 region has the DNA TGTGCCAGCAGCCCCAACCAAGGGAGAGAGACCCAGTACTTC.

This clonotype was seen more than once but under ten times. A much larger clone lies one base from this, so it may be a read error. The CDR3 protein is CSGGSGTEQFF. CDR3 bases: TGCAGCGGTGGTTCCGGAACGGAGCAGTTCTTC. The genes are TRBV29-1 and TRBJ2-1, with D hard to call. CDR1 is SQVTM and CDR2 is ANQGSEA in the germline V gene. Trimming pared 7 bases from V and 10 bases from J, leaving 14 bases between. The CDR3 length is 11 residues.

A note on this clonotype: A clone one base away is much larger, so this may be a read error. The CDR3 sequence is CASNTTGGNYEQYF. The CDR3, as DNA: TGCGCCAGCAACACCACAGGGGGAAACTACGAGCAGTACTTC. The chain links TRBV5-1 to TRBJ2-7, with 8 positions matching TRBD1. In germline, CDR1 is SGHRS, CDR2 YFSETQ. Trimming removed 6 bases from V and 3 bases from J; junction bases left unmatched: 8. The CDR3 contains 14 residues.

This clonotype appeared many times. The V gene is TRBV28, the J gene TRBJ2-1; 12 positions agree with TRBD2. V was clipped by 9 bases and J by 8 bases; unmatched bases: 5. This CDR3 is 13 amino acids long. Germline V CDR1 and CDR2: MDHEN, SYDVKM. CDR3 sequence reads: CASRLAGVYEQFF. CDR3 nucleotides: TGTGCCAGTAGACTAGCGGGAGTTTATGAGCAGTTCTTC.

The rearrangement links TRBV5-1 to TRBJ2-2; D gene ambiguous. V was trimmed by 4 bases and J by 11 bases, leaving 9 bases between them. The length of the CDR3 is 11 residues. CDR1 and CDR2 (germline): SGHRS, YFSETQ. The CDR3 region has the DNA TGCGCCAGCAGCATCCTAGAAGAGCTGTTTTTT. It codes for CASSILEELFF.

V usage is TRBV6-5 and J usage is TRBJ1-2, with D possibly being TRBD1 (5 bases). Deletions cut 8 bases from V and 4 bases from J, with 17 bases between. Per germline, CDR1 MNHEY and CDR2 SVGAGI. The CDR3 totals 14 residues. The CDR3 loop is CASARAQGGYGYTF. The CDR3 bases are TGTGCCAGCGCCAGGGCGCAGGGAGGCTATGGCTACACCTTC.

This rearrangement joins TRBV5-1 to TRBJ1-3; 9 positions agree with TRBD1. The CDR3 is 16 residues long. V shed 4 bases, J shed 4 bases, and the junction held 9 bases outside the gene matches. Germline CDR1 is SGHRS and CDR2 is YFSETQ. The CDR3 bases are TGCGCCAGCAGCCTTCGTGGAGGACAGGGGGGAAACACCATATATTTT. Protein sequence: CASSLRGGQGGNTIYF. Looking up the rest from reference TRBV5-1 and TRBJ1-3 gives the full variable domain: KAGVTQTPRYLIKTRGQQVTLSCSPISGHRSVSWYQQTPGQGLQFLFEYFSETQRNKGNFPGRFSGRQFSNSRSEMNVSTLELGDSALYLCASSLRGGQGGNTIYFGEGSWLTVV.

There are many counts of this clonotype. This chain uses TRBV6-1 with TRBJ2-6, with D perhaps matching TRBD2 (7 bases). The CDR3 extends over 19 amino acids. From germline, CDR1 is MNHNS and CDR2 SASEGT. Trimming removed 1 base from V and 1 base from J, with 17 bases in between. In DNA form, the CDR3 reads TGTGCCAGCAGTGAAGACGGGGGGCAGGGAGCTTCTGGGGCCAACGTCCTGACTTTC. Amino acids: CASSEDGGQGASGANVLTF.

The V and J genes are TRBV6-1 and TRBJ2-3, with TRBD1 matching 8 bases. Germline V lookup: CDR1 MNHNS, CDR2 SASEGT. The CDR3 consists of 15 residues. After removal of 6 bases from V and 1 base from J, the junction contained 6 bases not matched to a gene. As DNA, the CDR3 is TGTGCCAGCAGGTGGGGACAGGCGGGCACAGATACGCAGTATTTT. Translating gives CASRWGQAGTDTQYF.

This chain connects TRBV4-3 to TRBJ1-1, with 7 bases fitting TRBD1. J gave up 2 bases and V 0 bases, and 9 bases lay outside the gene matches. This CDR3 spans 17 amino acids. The germline CDR1 and CDR2 sequences are LGHNA and YSLEER. The CDR3 sequence is CASSQEGTELTNTEAFF. CDR3 coding DNA: TGCGCCAGCAGCCAAGAAGGGACAGAACTCACAAACACTGAAGCTTTCTTT.

The chain couples TRBV27 to TRBJ2-1; D unclear. CDR3 length: 13 residues. Trimming cost V 3 bases and J 2 bases, with 5 bases left between them. In germline, CDR1 is MNHEY, CDR2 SMNVEV (reference sequence). The CDR3 DNA is TGTGCCAGCAGTTTTGGGGCCTACAATGAGCAGTTCTTC. Protein: CASSFGAYNEQFF.

On this clonotype itself: A single base separates this from a much larger clone, so it may be a read error. The chain links TRBV29-1 to TRBJ2-1, with 14 nucleotides matching TRBD2. V was pared by 2 bases and J by 13 bases, with 10 bases of the junction left unmatched. The CDR3 runs 15 residues. Germline lookup yields CDR1 SQVTM and CDR2 ANQGSEA. CDR3 sequence (DNA): TGCAGCGTTGAAACGCCGGGACTAGCGGGAGAGACCCAGTTCTTC. This translates into CSVETPGLAGETQFF.

The CDR3 spells CASSVSGEIREQYF. CDR3 bases: TGTGCCAGCAGCGTTTCAGGGGAAATACGGGAGCAGTACTTC. V gene TRBV9 combines with J gene TRBJ2-1; TRBD1 is a possible D gene (6 bases). The J call may be faulty, since TRBJ2-7 better matches the DNA end. The CDR3 spans 14 residues. Germline CDR1 SGDLS, CDR2 YYNGEE.

V is TRBV4-3 and J is TRBJ2-2, with 7 nucleotides matching TRBD2. After removal of 1 base from V and 1 base from J, the junction contained 3 bases not matched to a gene. Germline lookup yields CDR1 LGHNA and CDR2 YSLEER. CDR3 length: 16 amino acids. CDR3 bases: TGCGCCAGCAGCCAAGGGGCTAGCGGGAACACCGGGGAGCTGTTTTTT. Its protein is CASSQGASGNTGELFF.